Listed below are T cell receptor beta chains from one sample, sequenced in a study of sequential checkpoint blockade in melanoma. The repertoire was sequenced with immunoSEQ multiplex PCR; TCRdb's copy has only in-frame clones and lacks some. The table records 9,000 to 10,000 clones, roughly 77% of them present only once. The material was CD8+ T cells sorted from blood (inferred from file names), obtained from a patient given nivolumab and ipilimumab in sequence. These receptors originate from a human donor with melanoma. Both conserved end residues are part of each CDR3. Fields, in order: J gene, V gene, clone size, D gene, CDR3 protein, CDR3 DNA. A D gene is named only where the DNA matches it firmly. Clone size is not always given. Where it is, it says once, few, many or a class for expanded clones.

TRBJ2-2	TRBV6-5	once	TRBD1	CASSLRTGMTGELFF	TGTGCCAGCAGTCTCCGGACAGGGATGACCGGGGAGCTGTTTTTT
TRBJ1-2	TRBV4-2	.	TRBD1	CASSARTGGSYGYTF	TGTGCCAGCAGCGCCCGGACAGGGGGAAGCTATGGCTACACCTTC
TRBJ2-2	TRBV6-4	.	TRBD1	CASSETGDTGELFF	TGTGCCAGCAGTGAAACAGGGGACACCGGGGAGCTGTTTTTT
TRBJ1-5	TRBV6-1	few	.	CASSDGPEGGQPQHF	TGTGCCAGCAGTGACGGCCCGGAGGGAGGTCAGCCCCAGCATTTT
TRBJ1-5	TRBV27	once	.	CASSTQNQPQHF	TGTGCCAGCAGTACCCAGAATCAGCCCCAGCATTTT
TRBJ2-3	TRBV19	.	TRBD2	CASSIGGGSPADTQYF	TGTGCCAGTAGTATAGGTGGCGGGAGCCCCGCAGATACGCAGTATTTT
TRBJ2-7	TRBV7-9	few	TRBD1	CASSLGRTGGHEQYF	TGTGCCAGCAGCTTAGGCAGGACAGGCGGCCACGAGCAGTACTTC
TRBJ1-4	TRBV27	.	TRBD1	CASRAGTGGFGKLFF	TGTGCCAGCAGAGCCGGGACAGGGGGCTTTGGAAAACTGTTTTTT
TRBJ2-1	TRBV5-1	.	TRBD1	CASSTGQGPLNEQFF	TGCGCCAGCAGTACCGGACAGGGTCCGCTCAATGAGCAGTTCTTC
TRBJ1-1	TRBV2	.	TRBD1	CASSERDRGMNEAFF	TGTGCCAGCAGTGAAAGAGACAGGGGGATGAATGAAGCTTTCTTT
TRBJ2-1	TRBV7-8	.	TRBD2	CASSLGGGYSYNEQFF	TGTGCCAGCAGCTTAGGCGGGGGGTACTCCTACAATGAGCAGTTCTTC
TRBJ1-2	TRBV5-1	.	.	CASSFADNYGYTF	TGCGCCAGCAGCTTCGCGGATAACTATGGCTACACCTTC
TRBJ2-1	TRBV5-1	.	TRBD2	CASSLVPSGNNEQFF	TGCGCCAGCAGCTTGGTGCCTAGCGGAAACAATGAGCAGTTCTTC
TRBJ2-7	TRBV27	.	.	CASRDFSYEQYF	TGTGCCAGCAGGGACTTCTCCTACGAGCAGTACTTC
TRBJ2-1	TRBV5-1	.	.	CASSLYLGAKTTYNEQFF	TGCGCCAGCAGCTTGTATCTAGGAGCAAAAACCACCTACAATGAGCAGTTCTTC
TRBJ2-7	TRBV30	.	.	CASQGGDPFEQYF	TGTGCCTCCCAGGGTGGTGATCCGTTCGAGCAGTACTTC
TRBJ2-7	TRBV4-1	.	TRBD1	CASSLTGFEQYF	TGCGCCAGCAGCCTGACAGGGTTCGAGCAGTACTTC
TRBJ2-5	TRBV7-9	few	.	CASSLGSFGETQYF	TGTGCCAGCAGCTTAGGTTCTTTCGGGGAGACCCAGTACTTC
TRBJ2-3	TRBV7-9	few	TRBD2	CASSLLADSSTDTQYF	TGTGCCAGCAGCTTACTAGCGGATTCTAGCACAGATACGCAGTATTTT
TRBJ2-1	TRBV27	.	TRBD2	CASSFSSGGVNNEQFF	TGTGCCAGCAGTTTTTCTAGCGGGGGGGTTAACAATGAGCAGTTCTTC
TRBJ1-1	TRBV19	.	TRBD1	CASRARTGEGTEAFF	TGTGCCAGTAGGGCCCGGACAGGGGAAGGCACTGAAGCTTTCTTT
TRBJ2-3	TRBV6-4	.	TRBD2	CASSSTSGGTDTQYF	TGTGCCAGCAGTTCGACTAGCGGGGGGACGGATACGCAGTATTTT
TRBJ2-7	TRBV27	.	TRBD2	CASSGSGVGYEQYF	TGTGCCAGCAGTGGGAGCGGGGTTGGCTACGAGCAGTACTTC
TRBJ2-7	TRBV7-8	.	.	CASSPQGGRSSYEQYF	TGTGCCAGCAGCCCCCAGGGCGGCAGAAGCTCCTACGAGCAGTACTTC
TRBJ2-1	TRBV11-2	.	.	CASSFAGSASEQFF	TGTGCCAGCAGCTTCGCGGGAAGTGCGAGTGAGCAGTTCTTC
TRBJ2-7	TRBV4-1	.	TRBD2	CASSPVGTSVDEQYF	TGCGCCAGCAGCCCAGTGGGGACTAGCGTAGACGAGCAGTACTTC
TRBJ1-5	TRBV7-6	.	TRBD1	CASSSGQGVQPQHF	TGTGCCAGCAGTTCGGGACAGGGTGTTCAGCCCCAGCATTTT
TRBJ1-2	TRBV13	once	TRBD1	CASSWTGVRDGYTF	TGTGCCAGCAGCTGGACAGGGGTTCGCGATGGCTACACCTTC
TRBJ2-2	TRBV28	.	TRBD2	CASSLWTSGNTGELFF	TGTGCCAGCAGTTTATGGACTAGCGGGAACACCGGGGAGCTGTTTTTT
TRBJ2-5	TRBV6-1	.	TRBD2	CASSESLLTSGIGETQYF	TGTGCCAGCAGTGAATCGTTGCTGACTAGCGGGATAGGAGAGACCCAGTACTTC
TRBJ2-7	TRBV9	.	TRBD1	CASSPRRDRAGFSTYEQYF	TGTGCCAGCAGCCCCCGCCGGGACAGGGCGGGATTTTCGACCTACGAGCAGTACTTC
TRBJ1-1	TRBV29-1	.	.	CSVEDQGLQTVEAFF	TGCAGCGTTGAAGATCAGGGACTCCAGACAGTTGAAGCTTTCTTT
TRBJ2-2	TRBV4-3	.	TRBD2	CASSQDQAGGRGELFF	TGCGCCAGCAGCCAAGACCAAGCGGGAGGGCGCGGGGAGCTGTTTTTT
TRBJ2-5	TRBV19	.	TRBD1	CASSLWDSLQETQYF	TGTGCCAGTAGTCTATGGGACAGCCTCCAGGAGACCCAGTACTTC
TRBJ2-7	TRBV19	few	.	CASSIGQRTYEQYF	TGTGCCAGTAGTATAGGACAGCGAACCTACGAGCAGTACTTC
TRBJ2-5	TRBV7-9	.	.	CASSLAQGGIFVTQYF	TGTGCCAGCAGCTTAGCGCAAGGGGGAATTTTTGTGACCCAGTACTTC
TRBJ1-1	TRBV19	.	TRBD1	CASGTGEYTEAFF	TGTGCCAGTGGCACAGGGGAGTACACTGAAGCTTTCTTT
TRBJ1-2	TRBV11-2	.	.	CASSLVAGADYGYTF	TGTGCCAGCAGCTTAGTGGCGGGGGCGGACTATGGCTACACCTTC
TRBJ2-3	TRBV4-3	.	TRBD2	CASSQETSGRSTDTQYF	TGCGCCAGCAGCCAAGAGACTAGCGGGAGGTCCACAGATACGCAGTATTTT
TRBJ2-3	TRBV9	once	.	CASSPLGGEADTQYF	TGTGCCAGCAGCCCCTTAGGGGGAGAAGCAGATACGCAGTATTTT
TRBJ1-5	TRBV5-1	.	TRBD1	CASSLDRGDNQPQHF	TGCGCCAGCAGCTTGGACAGGGGAGACAATCAGCCCCAGCATTTT
TRBJ1-1	TRBV29-1	.	.	CSVAPAPRGFDTEAFF	TGCAGCGTTGCCCCGGCCCCCAGGGGTTTTGACACTGAAGCTTTCTTT
TRBJ2-1	TRBV30	.	.	CAQYRGGDEQFF	TGTGCCCAGTATAGGGGAGGTGATGAGCAGTTCTTC
TRBJ2-7	TRBV9	few	TRBD1	CASSPRRDRAGFSTYEQYF	TGTGCCAGCAGCCCCCGCCGGGACAGGGCGGGATTTTCGACCTACGAGCAGTACTTC
TRBJ2-1	TRBV9	.	TRBD2	CASSVAGGSYNEQFF	TGTGCCAGCAGCGTAGCGGGAGGCTCCTACAATGAGCAGTTCTTC
TRBJ2-3	TRBV4-2	.	TRBD2	CASSPLAGDADTQYF	TGTGCCAGCAGCCCCCTAGCGGGGGATGCAGATACGCAGTATTTT
TRBJ2-1	TRBV5-8	few	TRBD2	CASSLNMLAGVINEQFF	TGTGCCAGCAGCCTCAATATGTTAGCGGGAGTAATAAATGAGCAGTTCTTC
TRBJ2-5	TRBV4-3	.	TRBD1	CASSQQGEETQYF	TGCGCCAGCAGCCAACAGGGGGAAGAGACCCAGTACTTC